The 11 T cell receptor beta chains below were found in one sample sequenced in a study of human versus mouse CDR3 diversity and MHC coevolution. Sequenced by immunoSEQ multiplex PCR; TCRdb stores in-frame clones only, minus some. The sample contains roughly 81,000 clones, about 94% of which appear only once. Input material: naive CD4+ T cells from blood. Stated subset: CD45RO-negative CD62L-positive naive CD4 T cells. These receptors were taken from a person aged 25 to 69 in good health.

The CDR3 protein is CASSPTGDGYTF. Here the CDR3 DNA reads TGTGCCAGCAGCCCTACAGGGGACGGCTACACCTTC. The chain combines TRBV7-9 with TRBJ1-2, with 7 positions matching TRBD1. The CDR3 consists of 12 residues. V trimming: 5 bases; J trimming: 8 bases; junction bases outside the gene matches: 5. Germline assignment: CDR1 SEHNR and CDR2 FQNEAQ (reference sequence). The full variable domain, in which reference TRBV7-9 and TRBJ1-2 provide the parts outside the CDR3, is DTGVSQNPRHKITKRGQNVTFRCDPISEHNRLYWYRQTLGQGPEFLTYFQNEAQLEKSRLLSDRFSAERPKGSFSTLEIQRTEQGDSAMYLCASSPTGDGYTFGSGTRLTVV.

The chain couples TRBV28 to TRBJ1-2; weak D call: TRBD1 (6 bases). V was cut by 2 bases and J by 8 bases, with 12 bases left in between. Germline V CDR1 and CDR2: MDHEN, SYDVKM. The CDR3 contains 13 residues. Here the CDR3 DNA reads TGTGCCAGCAGTTTAGGCCAGGGGACAGGCTACACCTTC. As protein: CASSLGQGTGYTF.

The rearrangement joins TRBV13 to TRBJ2-7, with D possibly TRBD2 on 5 matching bases. The CDR3 consists of 16 residues. V was trimmed by 5 bases and J by 5 bases, leaving 22 bases between them. Germline loops: CDR1 PRHDT, CDR2 FYEKMQ (reference sequence). For the CDR3, the DNA is TGTGCCAGCAGCAAAGTGCGAGGGAGTCTAGACCACGAGCAGTACTTC. Translating it yields CASSKVRGSLDHEQYF.

This sequence joins TRBV11-1 and TRBJ1-1, with D possibly TRBD1 on 6 matching bases. Germline-derived CDR1 and CDR2 are SGHAT and FQDESV (reference sequence). The CDR3 spans 14 residues. The V end lost 7 bases, the J end lost 0 bases, and 12 bases lay between the germline ends. The CDR3 loop reads CASNVGQLNTEAFF. CDR3 nucleotides: TGTGCCAGCAACGTAGGACAGCTGAACACTGAAGCTTTCTTT.

The chain has TRBV18 and TRBJ1-1; D remains ambiguous. Trimming stripped 1 base from V and 0 bases from J, with 12 bases between. Germline V gene sequence: CDR1 KGHSH, CDR2 LQKENI. CDR3 length equals 16 residues. The CDR3 DNA follows: TGTGCCAGCTCACCACGAGAGGCAGCTATGAACACTGAAGCTTTCTTT. Translated: CASSPREAAMNTEAFF.

Here the CDR3 DNA reads TGTGCCAGCAAAGGGGTTTCCTATGGCTACACCTTC. Amino acids: CASKGVSYGYTF. This rearrangement joins TRBV6-6 to TRBJ1-2, with D possibly matching TRBD1 (5 bases). Per the germline V gene, CDR1 is MNHNY and CDR2 is SVGAGI (reference sequence). CDR3 length equals 12 residues. Trimming cost V 7 bases and J 4 bases, with 10 bases left between them.

This chain connects TRBV10-3 to TRBJ1-3; D gene uncertain. This CDR3 spans 14 amino acids. With 0 bases removed from V and 4 bases from J, the gap between germline ends came to 7 bases. Germline-derived CDR1 and CDR2 are ENHRY and SYGVKD. CDR3 residues: CAISESQLGNTIYF. Here the CDR3 DNA reads TGTGCCATCAGTGAGTCTCAACTAGGAAACACCATATATTTT.

The chain employs TRBV6-6 and TRBJ2-5; 9 bases are a match to TRBD1. V lost 8 bases, J lost 11 bases, and 15 bases stayed unmatched. The CDR3 contains 14 residues. Germline CDR1 reads MNHNY; CDR2 reads SVGAGI (reference sequence). The CDR3 spells CASDPGQGFEEQYF. CDR3 DNA sequence: TGTGCCAGCGACCCGGGACAGGGTTTTGAAGAGCAGTACTTC.

The rearrangement links TRBV7-3 to TRBJ1-1; D perhaps matches TRBD1 (6 bases). This CDR3 is built from 17 residues. Germline lookup yields CDR1 SGHTA and CDR2 FQGTGA. Trimming left V 0 bases short and J 3 bases short, with 17 bases between. The CDR3 DNA is TGTGCCAGCAGCTTAACCCCGGCGGGGGGCTGGGACACTGAAGCTTTCTTT. Translation: CASSLTPAGGWDTEAFF.

J is TRBJ1-1 and V is TRBV7-9, with D unresolved. The germline V and J ends were trimmed by 0 bases and 2 bases, with 7 bases remaining between them. In germline, CDR1 is SEHNR, CDR2 FQNEAQ (reference sequence). The CDR3 has 14 amino acids. The CDR3 protein is CASSLAAVNTEAFF. CDR3 bases: TGTGCCAGCAGCTTAGCAGCCGTCAACACTGAAGCTTTCTTT.

In regard to this clone: In the same sample, other DNA sequences code for this CDR3. The genes are TRBV5-1 and TRBJ2-2, with a weak D call TRBD2 (6 bases). Trimming left V 7 bases short and J 1 base short, with 14 bases between. The CDR3 has 15 amino acids. CDR1 and CDR2 from the germline V gene are SGHRS and YFSETQ. The CDR3 reads CASGSGGMNTGELFF. For the CDR3, the DNA is TGCGCCAGCGGCTCCGGGGGAATGAACACCGGGGAGCTGTTTTTT.